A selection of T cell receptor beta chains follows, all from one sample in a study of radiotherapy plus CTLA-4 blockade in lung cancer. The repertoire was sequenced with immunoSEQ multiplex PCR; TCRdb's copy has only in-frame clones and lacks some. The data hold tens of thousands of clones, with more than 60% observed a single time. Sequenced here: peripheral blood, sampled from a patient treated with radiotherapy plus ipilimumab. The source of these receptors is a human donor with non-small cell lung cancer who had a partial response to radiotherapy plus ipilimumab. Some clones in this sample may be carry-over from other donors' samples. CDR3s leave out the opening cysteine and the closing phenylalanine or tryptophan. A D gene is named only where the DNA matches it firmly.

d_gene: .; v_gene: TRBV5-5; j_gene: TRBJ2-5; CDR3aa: ASSLAGGPETQY
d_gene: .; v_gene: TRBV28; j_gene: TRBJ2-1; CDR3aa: ASSPSGDFNEQF
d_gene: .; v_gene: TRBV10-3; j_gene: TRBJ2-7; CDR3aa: AISGATGDYEQY
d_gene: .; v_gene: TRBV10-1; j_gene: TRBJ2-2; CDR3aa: APGGACPTGELF
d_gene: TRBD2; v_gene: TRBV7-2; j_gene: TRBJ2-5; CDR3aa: ASSVSGGGQETQY
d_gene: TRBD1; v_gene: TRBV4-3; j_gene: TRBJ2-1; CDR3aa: ASSPTDRDRYNEQF
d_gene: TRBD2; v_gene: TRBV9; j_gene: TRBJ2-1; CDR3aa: ASSVGARRGFYNEQF
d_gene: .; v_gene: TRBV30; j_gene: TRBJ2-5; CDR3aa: AWSVLETQY
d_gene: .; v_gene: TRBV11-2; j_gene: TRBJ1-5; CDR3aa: ASSLGGQGNEPQH
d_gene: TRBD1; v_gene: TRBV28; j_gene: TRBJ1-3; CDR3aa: VSSSQGADGNTIY
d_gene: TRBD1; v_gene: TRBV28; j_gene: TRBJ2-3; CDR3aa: ASSPSGTGTDTQY
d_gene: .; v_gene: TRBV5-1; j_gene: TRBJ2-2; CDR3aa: ASSLNPSLSGELF
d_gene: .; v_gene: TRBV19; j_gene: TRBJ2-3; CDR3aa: ATSRGHTDTQY
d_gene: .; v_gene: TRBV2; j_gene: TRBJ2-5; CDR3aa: ASSRVREETQY